What follows are 20 T cell receptor beta chains derived from one specimen sequenced in a study of T-cell memory formation after mild COVID-19. TCRdb re-called the 5' RACE reads through MiXCR, storing one row per CDR3 protein. The sample contains roughly 580,000 distinct CDR3 sequences, more than 15% of which appear only once. Sequenced input: PBMCs or a T cell subset sorted from them (not recorded which). These receptors all stem from an adult woman who had mild COVID-19 (a few samples of this study predate the infection). Cell type and time point are not known.

This clonotype was counted a few times. V gene TRBV9 combines with J gene TRBJ2-1, with 12 bases matching TRBD2. With 3 bases clipped from V and 6 bases from J, the junction kept 4 bases outside the gene matches. CDR1 and CDR2 (germline): SGDLS, YYNGEE. The CDR3 contains 15 residues. The CDR3 bases are TGTGCCAGCAGCGCACCTAGCGGGGGGGCCAATGAGCAGTTCTTC. Protein sequence: CASSAPSGGANEQFF.

This chain links TRBV11-1 with TRBJ2-6, with D possibly TRBD1 on 6 matching bases. Deletions cut 7 bases from V and 3 bases from J, with 19 bases between. The CDR3 is 17 residues long. The V gene's germline CDR1 is SGHAT and CDR2 FQDESV (reference sequence). The CDR3 region has the DNA TGTGCCAGCACCCCCCCGGGACAAGCATATGGGGCCAACGTCCTGACTTTC. Translating it yields CASTPPGQAYGANVLTF.

This clonotype was detected a few times. The rearrangement uses TRBV6-5 and TRBJ1-1, with TRBD1 as a possible D gene (5 bases). This CDR3 contains 14 residues. Looked up from germline, CDR1 is MNHEY and CDR2 is SVGAGI. Trimming pared 0 bases from V and 8 bases from J, leaving 13 bases between. CDR3 nucleotide sequence: TGTGCCAGCAGTTACTCGCTTTCAGGGCCCGAAGCTTTCTTT. Protein: CASSYSLSGPEAFF.

V and J are TRBV29-1 and TRBJ1-3, with 7 bases aligning to TRBD1. Germline V gene lookup returns CDR1 SQVTM and CDR2 ANQGSEA. J was trimmed by 3 bases and V by 4 bases; bases with no gene match: 3. The CDR3 is 13 residues long. CDR3 DNA sequence: TGCAGCGTTGGAGGGGGCTTTGGAAACACCATATATTTT. Protein: CSVGGGFGNTIYF. Variable domain in full (rest from reference TRBV29-1 and TRBJ1-3): SAVISQKPSRDICQRGTSLTIQCQVDSQVTMMFWYRQQPGQSLTLIATANQGSEATYESGFVIDKFPISRPNLTFSTLTVSNMSPEDSSIYLCSVGGGFGNTIYFGEGSWLTVV.

This chain joins TRBV7-9 and TRBJ2-1, with 11 bases fitting TRBD2. Germline CDR1 reads SEHNR; CDR2 reads FQNEAQ (reference sequence). The CDR3 spans 17 residues. The junction had 11 bases not matched to a gene; V was cut back by 1 base and J by 9 bases. The DNA for the CDR3 is TGTGCCAGCAGCTTAGGCGCCGTACTAGCGGGAGCGGGTGAGCAGTTCTTC. It encodes CASSLGAVLAGAGEQFF.

The sample holds a few counts of this clonotype. The rearrangement links TRBV5-1 to TRBJ2-3; possibly TRBD1 for D (5 bases). V was clipped by 4 bases and J by 5 bases, with 11 bases between them. Germline assignment: CDR1 SGHRS and CDR2 YFSETQ. The CDR3 contains 13 residues. The CDR3 DNA sequence: TGCGCCAGCAGCCCAGGGTTCAGAGATACGCAGTATTTT. Translating it yields CASSPGFRDTQYF.

The chain combines TRBV9 with TRBJ1-6; D is ambiguous. The CDR3 length is 12 residues. V lost 3 bases and J lost 6, with 4 bases in between. Per the germline V gene, CDR1 is SGDLS and CDR2 is YYNGEE. This CDR3 reads CASSGANSPLHF. In DNA form, the CDR3 reads TGTGCCAGCAGCGGGGCTAATTCACCCCTCCACTTT.

This clonotype was detected only a few times. The gene calls are TRBV29-1 and TRBJ1-1, with D unresolved. Trimming shortened V by 3 bases and J by 0 bases, and 8 bases separated the two germline ends. The germline V gene encodes CDR1 SQVTM and CDR2 ANQGSEA. This CDR3 spans 13 amino acids. Written as DNA, the CDR3 is TGCAGCGTTGAGATTTCAATGAACACTGAAGCTTTCTTT. Translated, it gives CSVEISMNTEAFF. Full variable domain (missing parts from reference TRBV29-1 and TRBJ1-1): SAVISQKPSRDICQRGTSLTIQCQVDSQVTMMFWYRQQPGQSLTLIATANQGSEATYESGFVIDKFPISRPNLTFSTLTVSNMSPEDSSIYLCSVEISMNTEAFFGQGTRLTVV.

The chain links TRBV5-6 to TRBJ2-3; 13 nucleotides line up with TRBD2. V lost 3 bases to trimming and J lost 5 bases; unmatched junction nucleotides: 6. Germline V gene sequence: CDR1 SGHDT, CDR2 YYEEEE. The CDR3 totals 16 residues. In DNA form, the CDR3 reads TGTGCCAGCAGCTGGACGGGACTAGCGGGAAGAGATACGCAGTATTTT. Amino acids: CASSWTGLAGRDTQYF.

This sequence joins TRBV12-3 or TRBV12-4 and TRBJ2-1; 10 nucleotides align to TRBD1. The J segment lost 2 bases and the V segment lost 6 bases, leaving 7 bases of the junction unmatched. The CDR3 totals 16 residues. In DNA, the CDR3 is TGTGCCAGCAGCCGAACGGACAGGGGGGCCTACAATGAGCAGTTCTTC. Its translation is CASSRTDRGAYNEQFF.

The genes are TRBV9 and TRBJ2-7, with D uncertain. This CDR3 comprises 14 residues. V was shortened by 4 bases and J by 2 bases, with 13 bases between the two germline ends. CDR1 is SGDLS and CDR2 is YYNGEE in the germline V gene. CDR3 sequence: CASSLSENPYEQYF. The CDR3 DNA sequence: TGTGCCAGCAGCCTCAGCGAAAATCCCTACGAGCAGTACTTC.

The chain joins TRBV9 to TRBJ2-1, with D perhaps TRBD2 (5 bases). The CDR3 is 15 residues long. The germline V gene has CDR1 SGDLS and CDR2 YYNGEE. With 3 bases removed from V and 7 bases from J, the gap between germline ends came to 17 bases. The CDR3 DNA follows: TGTGCCAGCAGCGCAGGAGGAGGCAAAGGGAATGAGCAGTTCTTC. Residues: CASSAGGGKGNEQFF.

The table lists this clonotype with a few counts. The chain joins TRBV20-1 to TRBJ2-2; 7 bases fit TRBD1. The CDR3 consists of 15 residues. CDR1 is DFQATT and CDR2 is SNEGSKA in the germline V gene (reference sequence). V was pared by 3 bases and J by 5 bases, with 9 bases of the junction left unmatched. This chain's CDR3 is CSARTGPKVTGELFF. The CDR3 DNA is TGCAGTGCTAGGACAGGGCCGAAGGTGACCGGGGAGCTGTTTTTT.

The rearrangement links TRBV6-2 or TRBV6-3 to TRBJ2-1; 16 nucleotides agree with TRBD2. V gave up 4 bases and J gave up 7 bases; unmatched junction bases: 7. Germline V gene sequence: CDR1 MNHEY, CDR2 SVGEGT. The CDR3 totals 17 residues. For the CDR3, the DNA is TGTGCCAGCAGTTGGGGACTAGCGGGAGGGCTGAGGAATGAGCAGTTCTTC. It specifies CASSWGLAGGLRNEQFF.

This clonotype was picked up a small number of times. The V gene is TRBV12-3 or TRBV12-4, the J gene TRBJ2-1; 13 bases match TRBD2. There are 15 residues in the CDR3. Germline trimming cut 3 bases from V and 9 bases from J; bases unmatched to any gene: 5. The CDR3 here is CASSFGLAGASEQFF. In DNA, the CDR3 is TGTGCCAGCAGTTTTGGACTAGCGGGAGCTAGTGAGCAGTTCTTC.

This clonotype was seen a few times. This chain uses TRBV29-1 with TRBJ1-1; D possibly corresponds to TRBD1 (5 bases). The germline gives CDR1 SQVTM, CDR2 ANQGSEA. The V end lost 5 bases, the J end lost 5 bases, and 9 bases lay between the germline ends. This CDR3 contains 11 residues. CDR3 nucleotides: TGCAGCGTTAACAGGAGGACTGAAGCTTTCTTT. This encodes CSVNRRTEAFF. The whole variable domain, remainder taken from reference TRBV29-1 and TRBJ1-1, is SAVISQKPSRDICQRGTSLTIQCQVDSQVTMMFWYRQQPGQSLTLIATANQGSEATYESGFVIDKFPISRPNLTFSTLTVSNMSPEDSSIYLCSVNRRTEAFFGQGTRLTVV.

The chain uses TRBV29-1 and TRBJ2-2; the D gene is possibly TRBD1 (6 bases). The CDR3 has 14 amino acids. V lost 4 bases and J 4 bases, leaving 13 bases between the germline ends. The germline CDR1 and CDR2 sequences are SQVTM and ANQGSEA. CDR3 amino acids: CSVGHRVGTGELFF. CDR3 in DNA: TGCAGCGTTGGCCACAGGGTCGGCACCGGGGAGCTGTTTTTT.

The CDR3 DNA follows: TGCAGCGTTGAGTGGGGGGTCAACACTGAAGCTTTCTTT. It yields the protein CSVEWGVNTEAFF. This sequence joins TRBV29-1 and TRBJ1-1; D perhaps matches TRBD1 (5 bases). Germline V CDR1 and CDR2: SQVTM, ANQGSEA. CDR3 length: 13 residues. Trimming stripped 3 bases from V and 2 bases from J, with 10 bases between. The full variable domain, its missing parts supplied by reference TRBV29-1 and TRBJ1-1, is SAVISQKPSRDICQRGTSLTIQCQVDSQVTMMFWYRQQPGQSLTLIATANQGSEATYESGFVIDKFPISRPNLTFSTLTVSNMSPEDSSIYLCSVEWGVNTEAFFGQGTRLTVV.

The gene calls are TRBV11-2 and TRBJ2-5; D is uncertain. V was clipped by 6 bases and J by 4 bases, with 15 bases between them. The V gene's germline CDR1 is SGHAT and CDR2 FQNNGV. The CDR3 is made up of 14 amino acids. Here the CDR3 DNA reads TGTGCCAGCAGTAATAGCCCGACTGGAGAGACCCAGTACTTC. Its translation is CASSNSPTGETQYF.

This clonotype was seen repeatedly, ten times or more. J is TRBJ1-4 and V is TRBV4-1; D not certain. Germline CDR1 and CDR2: MGHRA and YSYEKL. The length of the CDR3 is 21 residues. The V and J ends lost 4 bases and 0 bases respectively, with 27 bases between them. CDR3 bases: TGCGCCAGCAGCCGAGGCCAAACCGTAAACTCGAGAATTACAACTAATGAAAAACTGTTTTTT. Amino acid sequence: CASSRGQTVNSRITTNEKLFF.